This is a list of T cell receptor beta chains from one sample in a study of blood T cell repertoires in COVID-19. TCRdb keeps only in-frame clones here, not all; method: immunoSEQ multiplex PCR. The table records some 260,000 clones, under 90% of them present only once. Material for sequencing was peripheral blood. The receptors here all came from a woman aged 18-29 years with acute or convalescent COVID-19. CDR3s include the opening cysteine and the closing phenylalanine or tryptophan. The order of the fields is clone size, D gene, J gene, V gene, CDR3 protein, CDR3 DNA. A D gene is named only where the DNA matches it firmly. Size tells how often a clone was seen (once, few, many) or the class of an expanded clone, and some rows leave it out.

>few|TRBD2|TRBJ2-1|TRBV10-3
CAISNSPGLAAYNEQFF
TGTGCCATCAGTAATTCTCCGGGACTAGCGGCATACAATGAGCAGTTCTTC
>NA|TRBD1|TRBJ1-5|TRBV24-1
CATSGGGTGAVFQPQHF
TGTGCCACCAGTGGGGGGGGGACAGGGGCTGTTTTTCAGCCCCAGCATTTT
>NA|TRBD1|TRBJ2-4|TRBV7-2
CASSLEGGRSKNIQYF
TGTGCCAGCAGCTTAGAAGGGGGCCGATCCAAAAACATTCAGTACTTC
>few|TRBD2|TRBJ2-1|TRBV6-4
CATLLASGDSYNEQFF
TGTGCCACCCTACTTGCTAGCGGTGACTCCTACAATGAGCAGTTCTTC
>NA|NA|TRBJ2-7|TRBV29-1
CSVDRTEGSEQYF
TGCAGCGTTGACCGGACAGAGGGTTCCGAGCAGTACTTC
>NA|NA|TRBJ2-3|TRBV9
CASSVAYRTDTQYF
TGTGCCAGCAGCGTAGCTTATCGCACAGATACGCAGTATTTT
>NA|TRBD2|TRBJ2-1|TRBV29-1
CSVVGREGSIF
TGCAGCGTTGTGGGGCGGGAGGGTTCGATCTTC
>few|TRBD2|TRBJ2-7|TRBV3-1/TRBV3-2
CASSQLAGVTYEQYF
TGTGCCAGCAGCCAGCTAGCGGGAGTGACCTACGAGCAGTACTTC
>NA|NA|TRBJ2-7|TRBV21-1
CASSKAQVTFSYEQYF
TGTGCCAGCAGCAAAGCGCAGGTAACCTTCTCCTACGAGCAGTACTTC
>NA|NA|TRBJ2-1|TRBV3-1/TRBV3-2
CASSQVRRANEQFF
TGTGCCAGCAGCCAAGTAAGGCGGGCGAATGAGCAGTTCTTC
>NA|NA|TRBJ1-2|TRBV20-1
CSAPQGSGYTF
TGCAGTGCGCCACAGGGTTCCGGCTACACCTTC
>NA|TRBD2|TRBJ2-5|TRBV14
CASSPGLAGGPQETQYF
TGTGCCAGCAGCCCGGGACTAGCGGGTGGCCCACAAGAGACCCAGTACTTC
>NA|TRBD2|TRBJ2-7|TRBV27
CASSLGGSVLEQYF
TGTGCCAGCAGTTTAGGCGGGAGCGTCCTCGAGCAGTACTTC
>NA|NA|TRBJ1-1|TRBV5-4
CASSPQPGNTEAFF
TGTGCCAGCAGCCCTCAACCCGGGAACACTGAAGCTTTCTTT
>NA|NA|TRBJ1-2|TRBV18
CASSPERSGYTF
TGTGCCAGCTCACCGGAGAGATCTGGCTACACCTTC
>NA|NA|TRBJ2-5|TRBV7-8
CASSFAVGETQYF
TGTGCCAGCAGTTTTGCAGTTGGAGAGACCCAGTACTTC
>NA|NA|TRBJ1-2|TRBV6-2/TRBV6-3
CASSYFFENGYTF
TGTGCCAGCAGTTACTTTTTCGAGAATGGCTACACCTTC
>NA|TRBD1|TRBJ2-4|TRBV3-1/TRBV3-2
CASTQLTGGRDIQYF
TGTGCCAGCACCCAATTAACAGGGGGCCGGGACATTCAGTACTTC
>NA|TRBD2|TRBJ2-5|TRBV2
CASWGLAGVGETQYF
TGTGCCAGCTGGGGTCTAGCGGGAGTCGGGGAGACCCAGTACTTC
>once|NA|TRBJ1-5|TRBV28
CAVCGGARQPQHF
TGTGCCGTGTGTGGGGGGGCTAGACAGCCCCAGCATTTT
>few|NA|TRBJ2-1|TRBV3-1/TRBV3-2
CASNAGRAGWNEQFF
TGTGCCAGCAACGCGGGGCGGGCAGGGTGGAATGAGCAGTTCTTC
>NA|NA|TRBJ1-1|TRBV6-1
CASSEARGLGAFF
TGTGCCAGCAGTGAAGCAAGGGGTCTCGGAGCTTTCTTT
>NA|NA|TRBJ1-3|TRBV20-1
CSASLGHENTIYF
TGCAGTGCTAGTTTGGGGCACGAAAACACCATATATTTT
>NA|TRBD2|TRBJ2-5|TRBV5-1
CASSTAPSGGTTQYF
TGCGCCAGCAGCACGGCACCCAGCGGGGGGACGACCCAGTACTTC
>few|NA|TRBJ2-7|TRBV6-5
CASSRRPEGRYEQYF
TGTGCCAGCAGTCGAAGACCGGAGGGCCGGTACGAGCAGTACTTC
>NA|NA|TRBJ2-7|TRBV28
CASRGINYEQYF
TGTGCCAGCAGGGGCATTAACTACGAGCAGTACTTC
>NA|TRBD1|TRBJ1-3|TRBV4-2
CASSQDGQGGDTIYF
TGTGCCAGCAGCCAAGATGGACAGGGAGGGGACACCATATATTTT
>few|NA|TRBJ1-2|TRBV5-1
CASSFAGPDNGYTF
TGCGCCAGCAGCTTTGCGGGGCCCGATAATGGCTACACCTTC
>NA|NA|TRBJ1-1|TRBV18
CASSSEGTEAFF
TGTGCCAGCTCTAGTGAGGGCACTGAAGCTTTCTTT
>NA|TRBD1|TRBJ1-4|TRBV5-3
CARSFPQGCEKLFF
TGTGCCAGAAGCTTCCCACAGGGGTGTGAAAAACTGTTTTTT
>few|NA|TRBJ1-5|TRBV11-2
CASSLASGNQPQHF
TGTGCCAGCAGCTTAGCGTCGGGCAATCAGCCCCAGCATTTT
>NA|NA|TRBJ2-7|TRBV6-2/TRBV6-3
CASSPQEGSYEQYF
TGTGCCAGCAGTCCCCAAGAGGGTTCCTACGAGCAGTACTTC
>NA|TRBD1|TRBJ1-6|TRBV24-1
CATSDWDSNSPLHF
TGTGCCACCAGTGATTGGGACAGCAATTCACCCCTCCACTTT
>NA|NA|TRBJ2-7|TRBV9
CASSAGYEQYF
TGTGCCAGCAGTGCCGGCTACGAGCAGTACTTC
>once|NA|TRBJ1-3|TRBV5-1
CASSPGDSGNTIYF
TGCGCCAGCAGCCCAGGGGACTCTGGAAACACCATATATTTT
>NA|NA|TRBJ2-7|TRBV5-6
CAGATGTPKVNEQYF
TGTGCCGGGGCAACCGGGACACCGAAAGTGAACGAGCAGTACTTC
>NA|NA|TRBJ1-2|TRBV12-5
CASGPTVVHGYTF
TGTGCTAGTGGCCCGACAGTAGTACATGGCTACACCTTC
>NA|TRBD2|TRBJ2-1|TRBV9
CASSARPGGVNEQFF
TGTGCCAGCAGCGCCCGCCCGGGGGGGGTTAATGAGCAGTTCTTC
>NA|NA|TRBJ2-7|TRBV7-8
CASSLFDGGRGEQYF
TGTGCCAGCAGCTTATTCGACGGGGGACGAGGCGAGCAGTACTTC
>NA|TRBD1|TRBJ1-4|TRBV4-1
CASSQESGGATNEKLFF
TGCGCCAGCAGCCAAGAGTCAGGGGGCGCAACTAATGAAAAACTGTTTTTT
>once|TRBD1|TRBJ2-7|TRBV6-1
CASSEGTGAPREQYF
TGTGCCAGCAGTGAGGGGACAGGGGCGCCCCGCGAGCAGTACTTC
>NA|TRBD1|TRBJ1-4|TRBV27
CASSSPGQHNEKLFF
TGTGCCAGCAGTTCTCCGGGACAGCATAATGAAAAACTGTTTTTT
>NA|TRBD2|TRBJ2-1|TRBV6-2/TRBV6-3
CASSRQPSGRSLDNEQFF
TGTGCCAGCAGCCGCCAACCTAGCGGGAGATCTTTGGACAATGAGCAGTTCTTC
>NA|NA|TRBJ1-5|TRBV30
CAWSVGDPSGNQPQHF
TGTGCCTGGAGTGTGGGAGATCCCTCGGGGAATCAGCCCCAGCATTTT
>NA|TRBD1|TRBJ1-5|TRBV7-2
CASSLAGVGQASIDSNQPQHF
TGTGCCAGCAGCTTAGCGGGGGTGGGACAGGCCTCCATCGATAGCAATCAGCCCCAGCATTTT
>NA|NA|TRBJ1-3|TRBV6-6
CASSDRDTDSGNTIYF
TGTGCCAGCAGCGACCGGGACACGGACTCTGGAAACACCATATATTTT
>NA|NA|TRBJ2-1|TRBV20-1
CSASVPGEQFF
TGCAGTGCCAGTGTGCCAGGGGAGCAGTTCTTC
>NA|TRBD2|TRBJ2-3|TRBV20-1
CSASPTSGRASDTQYF
TGCAGTGCTAGTCCGACTAGCGGGAGGGCCTCAGATACGCAGTATTTT
>NA|NA|TRBJ2-6|TRBV18
CASSLRQSSGANVLTF
TGTGCCAGCTCACTACGACAGAGCTCTGGGGCCAACGTCCTGACTTTC
>once|TRBD2|TRBJ2-1|TRBV2
CASKLTPGLADLKSSYNEQFF
TGTGCCAGCAAACTGACGCCGGGACTAGCGGATCTTAAAAGCTCCTACAATGAGCAGTTCTTC
>NA|NA|TRBJ2-3|TRBV9
CASSVVPGDRTQYF
TGTGCCAGCAGCGTAGTCCCGGGAGATCGTACGCAGTATTTT
>NA|TRBD1|TRBJ2-7|TRBV30
CAWRAPGQRAYQYF
TGTGCCTGGAGAGCTCCGGGACAGAGAGCTTACCAGTACTTC
>NA|TRBD2|TRBJ2-4|TRBV5-6
CASSLAGGWAKNIQYF
TGTGCCAGCAGCTTGGCGGGAGGGTGGGCCAAAAACATTCAGTACTTC
>NA|TRBD2|TRBJ2-2|TRBV19
CASSAAGGANTGELFF
TGTGCCAGTAGTGCCGCGGGGGGGGCGAACACCGGGGAGCTGTTTTTT
>NA|TRBD1|TRBJ2-2|TRBV2
CASRRQGPGELFF
TGTGCCAGCAGAAGACAGGGCCCCGGGGAGCTGTTTTTT
>NA|NA|TRBJ1-1|TRBV7-9
CASSSQGDTEAFF
TGTGCCAGCAGTTCCCAGGGCGACACTGAAGCTTTCTTT
>NA|TRBD2|TRBJ2-4|TRBV9
CASNNMQGGHRLAKNIQYF
TGTGCCAGCAACAACATGCAGGGAGGGCATCGACTAGCCAAAAACATTCAGTACTTC